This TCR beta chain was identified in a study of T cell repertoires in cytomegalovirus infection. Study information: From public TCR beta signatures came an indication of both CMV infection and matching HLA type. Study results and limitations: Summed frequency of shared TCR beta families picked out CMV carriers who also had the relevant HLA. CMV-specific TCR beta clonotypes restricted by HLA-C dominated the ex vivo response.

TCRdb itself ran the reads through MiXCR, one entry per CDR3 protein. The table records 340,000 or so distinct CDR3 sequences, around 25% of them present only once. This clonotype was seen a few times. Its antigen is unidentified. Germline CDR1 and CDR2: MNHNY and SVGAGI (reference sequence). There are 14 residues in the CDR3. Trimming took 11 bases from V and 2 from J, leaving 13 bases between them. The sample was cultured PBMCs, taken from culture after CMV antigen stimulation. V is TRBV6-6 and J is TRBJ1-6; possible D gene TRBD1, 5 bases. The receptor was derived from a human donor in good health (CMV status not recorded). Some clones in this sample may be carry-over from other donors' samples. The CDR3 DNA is TGTGCCGGTCAAGGGGTGGCCTATAATTCACCCCTCCACTTT. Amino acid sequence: CAGQGVAYNSPLHF.